This T cell receptor (beta chain) was captured by sequencing in a study of blood T cells in healthy people across ages. For the second PCR, which ran for about 7 to 11 cycles, a sample-barcoded 5' primer and a J-beta primer mix were used. Each cDNA molecule, via a template-switch adaptor with 12 random nucleotides, was tagged. MiXCR, applied by TCRdb to the 5' RACE reads, yields one record per CDR3 protein. The top ten clones hold 3.5% to 4% of a sample with about 630,000 distinct CDR3 sequences, under 25% of them seen once. In its sample, this clonotype was seen many times. This CDR3 region has 15 residues. From germline, CDR1 is SGHRS and CDR2 YFSETQ. V lost 4 bases and J 3 bases, leaving 17 bases between the germline ends. There were at least 6 micrograms of total RNA extracted from every sample.

The chain uses TRBV5-1 and TRBJ2-7; tentative D call: TRBD1 (5 bases). This sequence originates from a man aged 65-85 years in good health. Sample: blood. The chain's CDR3 is CASSPIPGPRYEQYF. CDR3 DNA sequence: TGCGCCAGCAGCCCAATCCCAGGGCCCCGCTACGAGCAGTACTTC.